This passage covers 18 T cell receptor beta chains from one sample sequenced in a study of control samples from healthy donors and cancer patients (dated by TCRdb to between 2020 and 2021). The receptor library was made with the immunoSEQ multiplex PCR assay. The table was pulled from immuneACCESS by TCRdb, which kept in-frame rearrangements only. Such tables lose some clones; where checked, under half of the loss comes from unresolved V genes, and the rest has no known cause. For this sample there are 75,000 to 90,000 clones; about nine tenths appear just once. Under 7.5% of the sample comes from the top ten. Material for sequencing was blood. The receptors were gathered from a man in his fifties or sixties in good health.

This clone has a single count. The genes are TRBV21-1 and TRBJ2-1; the table's D gene call, TRBD2, was not cross checked with the DNA. TRBV21-1 is listed as a pseudogene. The CDR3 sequence is 15 residues long. Written as DNA, the CDR3 is TGTGCCAGCAGCCCAGCGGGGGGTCCCCACAATGAGCAGTTCTTC. This gives the protein CASSPAGGPHNEQFF.

This clone has just a few counts. The chain has TRBV7-9 and TRBJ1-5; D call uncertain. This CDR3 has 18 residues. Germline CDR1 and CDR2: SEHNR and FQNEAQ (reference sequence). V lost 5 bases, J lost 3 bases, and 23 bases lay in between. The CDR3 nucleotides read TGTGCCAGCAGCCCCTTCAGAGACACGAGAACCCACAATCAGCCCCAGCATTTT. Its protein is CASSPFRDTRTHNQPQHF.

The chain links TRBV18 to TRBJ2-3, with TRBD2 matching over 10 bases. CDR1 is KGHSH, CDR2 LQKENI, per germline. Losses at the gene ends were 5 bases for V and 10 bases for J; bases not matched to a gene: 9. This CDR3 has 14 residues. DNA for the CDR3: TGTGCCAGCTCATCCCTAGCGGGGGATAATGCGCAGTATTTT. Its protein product is CASSSLAGDNAQYF.

The J gene is TRBJ2-2, the V gene TRBV7-3; 11 nucleotides line up with TRBD2. Germline V CDR1 and CDR2: SGHTA, FQGTGA. The CDR3 extends over 20 amino acids. V was clipped by 2 bases and J by 0 bases; unmatched bases: 11. CDR3 nucleotides: TGTGCCAGCAGCTTACCTAGGCTAGCGGGGGGACGACCGAACACCGGGGAGCTGTTTTTT. It is translated as CASSLPRLAGGRPNTGELFF.

This chain connects TRBV3-1 (or the pseudogene TRBV3-2) to TRBJ2-7; D might be TRBD1 (6 bases). Germline CDR1 and CDR2: LGHDT and YNNKEL (reference sequence). V gave up 1 base and J gave up 3 bases, with 13 bases separating them. The CDR3 length is 15 residues. CDR3 loop: CASSQAQGPYYEQYF. CDR3 in DNA: TGTGCCAGCAGCCAAGCCCAGGGGCCTTACTACGAGCAGTACTTC.

The rearrangement links TRBV6-2 or TRBV6-3 to TRBJ1-1; D gene unclear. Trimming removed 5 bases from V and 2 bases from J, with 12 bases in between. Germline lookup yields CDR1 MNHEY and CDR2 SVGEGT. The CDR3 totals 14 residues. CDR3 protein: CASSARRANTEAFF. The CDR3 DNA reads TGTGCCAGCAGTGCCCGGAGGGCAAACACTGAAGCTTTCTTT.

The sample holds one count of this clone. This chain joins TRBV5-1 and TRBJ2-1, with 9 bases matching TRBD1. The CDR3 extends over 15 amino acids. CDR1 and CDR2 from the germline V gene are SGHRS and YFSETQ. J gave up 5 bases and V 2 bases, and 5 bases lay outside the gene matches. The CDR3 here is CASSFAGQGNNEQFF. The CDR3 DNA is TGCGCCAGCAGCTTTGCGGGACAGGGAAACAATGAGCAGTTCTTC.

The V call is TRBV7-2, the J call TRBJ1-4; D perhaps matches TRBD1 (5 bases). The CDR3 is 18 amino acids. The germline V gene encodes CDR1 SGHTA and CDR2 FQGNSA. The V end was cut by 3 bases, the J end by 2 bases, with 19 bases between. CDR3: CASSFRGLGDSTNEKLFF. CDR3 coding DNA: TGTGCCAGCAGCTTCCGCGGCTTAGGTGACAGTACTAATGAAAAACTGTTTTTT.

The chain is built from TRBV10-2 and TRBJ2-1; TRBD2 aligns across 14 bases. This CDR3 is 16 amino acids long. Germline V CDR1 and CDR2: WSHSY, SAAADI. The junction had 3 bases not matched to a gene; V was cut back by 6 bases and J by 2 bases. CDR3 loop: CASSEGLAGAYNEQFF. The CDR3 DNA reads TGCGCCAGCAGCGAGGGACTAGCGGGGGCCTACAATGAGCAGTTCTTC.

This chain links TRBV5-6 with TRBJ2-7; D may match TRBD1 or TRBD2 (5 bases each). Germline V lookup: CDR1 SGHDT, CDR2 YYEEEE. Trimming took 4 bases from V and 1 from J, leaving 21 bases between them. This CDR3 has 17 amino acids. CDR3 sequence reads: CASSIYRTQRRSYEQYF. DNA for the CDR3: TGTGCCAGCAGCATATACAGGACACAACGGAGGTCCTACGAGCAGTACTTC. Based on the CDR3 plus reference TRBV5-6 and TRBJ2-7, the full variable domain is DAGVTQSPTHLIKTRGQQVTLRCSPKSGHDTVSWYQQALGQGPQFIFQYYEEEERQRGNFPDRFSGHQFPNYSSELNVNALLLGDSALYLCASSIYRTQRRSYEQYFGPGTRLTVT.

The chain links TRBV2 to TRBJ2-7; D remains unclear. Trimming shortened V by 4 bases and J by 3 bases, and 10 bases separated the two germline ends. This CDR3 has 13 residues. Germline lookup yields CDR1 SNHLY and CDR2 FYNNEI. The CDR3 DNA is TGTGCCAGCAGTGTCCTCCAGAACTACGAGCAGTACTTC. Translation: CASSVLQNYEQYF.

The V gene is TRBV9, the J gene TRBJ2-2; tentatively, D is TRBD2 (5 bases). Germline lookup yields CDR1 SGDLS and CDR2 YYNGEE. Between the trimmed V and J ends, which lost 3 bases and 4 bases, there was a span of 10 bases. The CDR3 is 14 residues long. CDR3 protein: CASSDLRGTGELFF. DNA for the CDR3: TGTGCCAGCAGCGACCTCCGGGGCACCGGGGAGCTGTTTTTT.

The rearrangement uses TRBV2 and TRBJ1-1; the D is unclear. Trimming pared 3 bases from V and 0 bases from J, leaving 11 bases between. The CDR3 extends over 15 amino acids. Germline V gene data show CDR1 as SNHLY and CDR2 as FYNNEI. In DNA, the CDR3 is TGTGCCAGCAGTGAGAGGGCGTTGATGAACACTGAAGCTTTCTTT. This encodes CASSERALMNTEAFF.

This clone occurred a few times. The rearrangement joins TRBV7-3 to TRBJ2-3, with a possible D match to TRBD1 (6 bases). Trimming cost V 2 bases and J 2 bases, with 14 bases left between them. This CDR3 contains 16 residues. Germline-derived CDR1 and CDR2 are SGHTA and FQGTGA. CDR3 sequence (DNA): TGTGCCAGCAGCTTAGGACAGCTTACTTACACAGATACGCAGTATTTT. Encoded protein: CASSLGQLTYTDTQYF.

Points on this clone: Other DNA sequences in the same sample also yield this CDR3. The chain links TRBV12-5 to TRBJ1-4; no clear D. This CDR3 is built from 14 residues. V lost 9 bases and J 0 bases, leaving 11 bases between the germline ends. Looked up from germline, CDR1 is LGHNT and CDR2 is FRNRAP. CDR3 DNA sequence: TGTGCTAGCTGGAACATGGCAACTAATGAAAAACTGTTTTTT. This translates into CASWNMATNEKLFF. The full variable domain, its missing parts supplied by reference TRBV12-5 and TRBJ1-4, is DARVTQTPRHKVTEMGQEVTMRCQPILGHNTVFWYRQTMMQGLELLAYFRNRAPLDDSGMPKDRFSAEMPDATLATLKIQPSEPRDSAVYFCASWNMATNEKLFFGSGTQLSVL.

This chain uses TRBV5-1 with TRBJ2-7; D is ambiguous. Trimming left V 0 bases short and J 5 bases short, with 15 bases between. The CDR3 covers 15 residues. Germline V gene lookup returns CDR1 SGHRS and CDR2 YFSETQ. CDR3 nucleotide sequence: TGCGCCAGCAGCTTGGTCCCAGGTTTTAATCACGAGCAGTACTTC. Translation: CASSLVPGFNHEQYF.

This chain connects TRBV9 to TRBJ1-2; D is possibly TRBD1 (6 bases). From germline, CDR1 is SGDLS and CDR2 YYNGEE. The CDR3 loop spans 14 amino acids. With 0 bases removed from V and 5 bases from J, the gap between germline ends came to 11 bases. CDR3 sequence reads: CASSVDREVYGYTF. The DNA for the CDR3 is TGTGCCAGCAGCGTAGACAGGGAAGTATATGGCTACACCTTC. Full variable domain (rest looked up from reference TRBV9 and TRBJ1-2): DSGVTQTPKHLITATGQRVTLRCSPRSGDLSVYWYQQSLDQGLQFLIQYYNGEERAKGNILERFSAQQFPDLHSELNLSSLELGDSALYFCASSVDREVYGYTFGSGTRLTVV.

The chain joins TRBV5-4 to TRBJ2-1; D perhaps matches TRBD2 (7 bases). V dropped 4 bases and J dropped 3 bases, with 11 bases sitting between them. Germline assignment: CDR1 SGHNT and CDR2 YYREEE (reference sequence). The CDR3 totals 14 residues. This CDR3 reads CASSRGADYNEQFF. The CDR3 DNA is TGTGCCAGCAGCCGGGGGGCTGACTACAATGAGCAGTTCTTC.